The 5 T cell receptor beta chains in this list originate from one sample, sequenced in a study of regulatory T cells in long-lasting Graves disease (dated by TCRdb to the early 2020s). Library preparation employed multiplex PCR. The sequencing machine was an Illumina HiSeq 4000. To build TCR beta libraries, CDR3 regions were amplified by Arm-PCR using iRepertoire HTBI primers. TCRdb reprocessed the public reads (quality trimming at Q25 with fastp, clone calling with MiXCR) and kept in-frame beta chains. Every CDR3 protein is listed once, alongside the most common genes and DNA of its rows. The sample table contains roughly 380,000 distinct CDR3 sequences; only one count was recorded for around 17% of them. Of the sample, roughly 27% is held by the ten largest clones. Reading the label with the study, this specimen's time point is: newly diagnosed GD, antithyroid drugs for less than 3 months. For both TCR sequencing and RNA sequencing, RNA was extracted from PBMCs using TRIzol.

This same sample was also taken into another study, of T cells in Graves' hyperthyroidism and ophthalmopathy.

The sample in question was peripheral blood mononuclear cells (PBMCs), obtained at new diagnosis, from a patient treated with antithyroid drugs. These receptors came from a man aged 35-49 years with Graves disease. Donor details come from another sample of the same person, matched by shared clones.

The table lists this clonotype with many counts. V is TRBV27 and J is TRBJ2-7, with D perhaps matching TRBD1 (6 bases). Germline V gene lookup returns CDR1 MNHEY and CDR2 SMNVEV (reference sequence). V lost 3 bases, J lost 3 bases, and 18 bases lay in between. The CDR3 has 16 residues. CDR3 protein: CASSLRASDRYYEQYF. CDR3 nucleotides: TGTGCCAGCAGTTTGCGAGCTTCGGACAGATACTACGAGCAGTACTTC.

There are a few counts of this clonotype. The chain links TRBV20-1 to TRBJ1-6; 7 nucleotides align to TRBD1. Germline V lookup: CDR1 DFQATT, CDR2 SNEGSKA (reference sequence). V gave up 3 bases and J gave up 7 bases; unmatched junction bases: 6. The CDR3 is made up of 14 amino acids. This chain's CDR3 is CSASRVTGNSPLHF. CDR3 nucleotide sequence: TGCAGTGCTAGCAGGGTGACAGGGAATTCACCCCTCCACTTT.

This clonotype was detected only a few times. This rearrangement joins TRBV19 to TRBJ1-5; TRBD1 might be the D (5 bases). Trimming took off 1 base at V and 2 bases at J, with 15 bases between the two ends. The germline gives CDR1 LNHDA, CDR2 SQIVND (reference sequence). The CDR3 has 17 residues. This CDR3 is CASSIGGRAYGNQPQHF. The CDR3 DNA reads as TGTGCCAGTAGTATAGGGGGCAGGGCATACGGCAATCAGCCCCAGCATTTT.

Only a few counts were recorded for this clonotype. The chain couples TRBV14 to TRBJ2-2; D is possibly TRBD2 (6 bases). Germline V gene data show CDR1 as SGHDN and CDR2 as FVKESK. The CDR3 contains 15 residues. Trimming took 4 bases from V and 1 from J, leaving 10 bases between them. CDR3: CASSRGLMNTGELFF. DNA of the CDR3: TGTGCCAGCAGCCGGGGACTCATGAACACCGGGGAGCTGTTTTTT.

The sample holds many counts of this clonotype. The rearrangement links TRBV5-1 to TRBJ2-7, with D possibly being TRBD1 (6 bases). The germline V gene has CDR1 SGHRS and CDR2 YFSETQ. The CDR3 totals 14 residues. V was cut by 3 bases and J by 3 bases, with 13 bases left in between. CDR3 nucleotide sequence: TGCGCCAGCAGCTCCCAGGGGAATTTCTACGAGCAGTACTTC. Translated: CASSSQGNFYEQYF.